This is a list of T cell receptor beta chains from one sample in a study of cytomegalovirus exposure and HLA in healthy donors. Repertoires were generated with immunoSEQ multiplex PCR, while TCRdb's copy carries only in-frame clones and drops some. The sample includes about 160,000 clones, about nine tenths of them seen just once. The sample comprised PBMCs. Receptor source: a young woman in good health and CMV-seronegative. Both conserved end residues are part of each CDR3. D genes are given only for firm matches. The size of a clone is reported for some rows only, either as once, few or many, or as a class for expanded clones.

size	D	V	J	DNA	CDR3
few	NA	TRBV4-3	TRBJ2-7	TGCGCCAGCAGCCAAGTTGGCGGAGGTGAGCAGTACTTC	CASSQVGGGEQYF
NA	NA	TRBV7-8	TRBJ2-5	TGTGCCAGTTCTCATGAGACCCAGTACTTC	CASSHETQYF
once	NA	TRBV11-3	TRBJ2-3	TGTGCCAGCAGCTTAGGGGCCCGTACAGATACGCAGTATTTT	CASSLGARTDTQYF
NA	NA	TRBV7-6	TRBJ1-2	TGTGCCAGCAGCCCAGGGGTCTCTGGCTACACCTTC	CASSPGVSGYTF
NA	TRBD1	TRBV27	TRBJ2-5	TGTGCCAGCAATTTCCAGGGGGAAGAGACCCAGTACTTC	CASNFQGEETQYF
NA	TRBD2	TRBV7-2	TRBJ2-3	TGTGCCAGCAGCTTAGCTAGCGGGGGGACAGATACGCAGTATTTT	CASSLASGGTDTQYF
NA	TRBD1	TRBV6-6	TRBJ1-3	TGTGCCAGCAGTTACTCAGAGGACAGGGGTGGAAACACCATATATTTT	CASSYSEDRGGNTIYF
NA	NA	TRBV10-3	TRBJ2-2	TGTGCCATCAGTGCCGCCGCGGACACCGGGGAGCTGTTTTTT	CAISAAADTGELFF
NA	NA	TRBV4-3	TRBJ1-4	TGCGCCAGCAGCCAAGTGCTGGCAACTAATGAAAAACTGTTTTTT	CASSQVLATNEKLFF
NA	NA	TRBV2	TRBJ2-7	TGTGCCAGCAGCCCAGGGCAGGGTGGATCCTACGAGCAGTACTTC	CASSPGQGGSYEQYF
NA	NA	TRBV25-1	TRBJ1-4	TGTGCCAGCAGTGAACAGGGTTTTGAAAAACTGTTTTTT	CASSEQGFEKLFF
NA	NA	TRBV29-1	TRBJ1-1	TGCAGCGTTGGCTTAGTCTTGAACACTGAAGCTTTCTTT	CSVGLVLNTEAFF
NA	NA	TRBV6-6	TRBJ2-7	TGTGCCAGCAGTTACCCGGACGGGAGCTACGAGCAGTACTTC	CASSYPDGSYEQYF
NA	NA	TRBV7-2	TRBJ1-2	TGTGCCAGCAGCTTAGCGGCAGGGAACTATGGCTACACCTTC	CASSLAAGNYGYTF